This T cell receptor (beta chain) was obtained from a study of CD8 T cells in Susac syndrome. Study at large: When blood was drawn, the patients with Susac syndrome were therapy-naive, on corticosteroids, or on intravenous immunoglobulin alone.

Reverse transcription used roughly 0.5 to 1 ug RNA and random hexamers. Amplification of TCR beta CDR3 was carried out by immunoSEQ multiplex PCR, which covered 54 Vbeta and 13 Jbeta segments. TCRdb fed the immunoSEQ multiplex PCR reads into MiXCR, producing one record per CDR3 protein. This repertoire shows about 180,000 distinct CDR3 sequences, roughly 94% found once; its top ten account for 0.1% to 0.13%. The V end was cut by 5 bases, the J end by 3 bases, with 16 bases between. Germline V CDR1 and CDR2: DFQATT, SNEGSKA (reference sequence). This CDR3 has 14 amino acids. Fulfillment of recently defined diagnostic criteria for definite or probable disease was shown by the patients with Susac syndrome.

The chain is built from TRBV20-1 and TRBJ1-1, with D perhaps TRBD1 (5 bases). The sequenced sample consisted of CD4+ T cells from PBMCs. This receptor was obtained from a human donor with Susac syndrome. The CDR3 protein is CSADGGYTYTEAFF. CDR3 coding DNA: TGCAGTGCTGATGGGGGGTACACGTACACTGAAGCTTTCTTT.